This TCR beta chain was identified in a study of tumor and adjacent non-tumor tissue in lung cancer. As for the study in general: Aged about 31 to 80 years, patients included 10 men and 4 or 5 women with stage I to III disease. Study-wide results and caveats: Patients with more diverse tumor TCRs had worse survival. Tumor tissue had significantly higher TCR diversity than normal lung.

Concerning this clonotype itself: What it binds is unknown.

Three rounds of nested PCR, following a modified ARM-PCR protocol, produced the TCRbeta library. TCRdb fed the multiplex PCR reads into MiXCR, producing one record per CDR3 protein. This repertoire shows about 75,000 distinct CDR3 sequences, around four fifths found once; its top ten account for over 9.5%. The CDR3 is made up of 14 amino acids. The V gene lost 0 bases and the J gene lost 9 bases, with 14 bases spanning the gap. Germline values: CDR1 SGHRS, CDR2 YFSETQ. The template was RNA from unsorted bulk tissue. Newly diagnosed lung cancer patients had thoracic surgery in China, August–November 2014, without prior chemotherapy.

The sequenced sample was lung tumor tissue. The chain employs TRBV5-1 and TRBJ2-3, with D maybe TRBD1 (5 bases). The sequence derives from a woman aged 50 to 60 with non-small cell lung cancer. CDR3 sequence: CASSLGGYTNTQYF. The DNA for the CDR3 is TGCGCCAGCAGCTTGGGGGGCTACACAAACACGCAGTATTTT.